This T cell receptor (beta chain) was identified in a study of T cell responses to AZD1222 COVID-19 vaccine. Worth noting for this clone: Its antigen is undetermined.

Study results and caveats: Targeting of unmutated variant regions was reportedly seen in nearly half of spike-specific TCRs. Repertoire sampling was restricted to post-peak T cell response timepoints. In a largely white British group with more females than males, clonal diversity was possibly underestimated.

This CDR3 contains 13 residues. Germline values: CDR1 SNHLY, CDR2 FYNNEI. The V end was cut by 7 bases, the J end by 4 bases, with 13 bases between. Measured with immunoSEQ multiplex PCR; TCRdb has only the in-frame clones, and not every one. Found here are more than 90,000 clones, around 84% of them singletons; the top ten hold 17%. The receptor's source is an adult who received the AZD1222 COVID-19 vaccine. The starting material was peripheral blood, obtained 28 days after the second AZD1222 dose. The chain employs TRBV2 and TRBJ1-2; D remains unclear. CDR3 coding DNA: TGTGCCAGCAAGGGTGATTGGGGCTATGGCTACACCTTC. Protein product: CASKGDWGYGYTF. Full variable domain (remainder filled in from reference TRBV2 and TRBJ1-2): EPEVTQTPSHQVTQMGQEVILRCVPISNHLYFYWYRQILGQKVEFLVSFYNNEISEKSEIFDDQFSVERPDGSNFTLKIRSTKLEDSAMYFCASKGDWGYGYTFGSGTRLTVV.